This T cell receptor (beta chain) was recovered during a study of CD8 T cells in ankylosing spondylitis. The study's findings and limits: In ankylosing spondylitis patients, matched synovial fluid reportedly showed significant enrichment of disease-linked clones.

TCRdb redid the calling of the 5' RACE reads with MiXCR, one entry per CDR3 protein. The repertoire consists of about 39,000 distinct CDR3 sequences, with 3.5% to 4% occurring once and the leading ten covering approximately 4%. V was pared by 0 bases and J by 6 bases, with 10 bases between. CDR1 is SGDLS, CDR2 YYNGEE, per germline. The CDR3 runs 13 residues. This clonotype came up many times. Its antigen is unidentified. The sequencing sample was made of blood, either unsorted or a sorted T cell fraction (not recorded which). The TCR was taken from a female donor with ankylosing spondylitis or in good health (not recorded which). V usage is TRBV9 and J usage is TRBJ2-7, with D possibly TRBD2 on 5 matching bases. CDR3 DNA: TGTGCCAGCAGCGTAGTCCTCGGAGGCGAGCAGTACTTC. Residues: CASSVVLGGEQYF.